This entry is about one T cell receptor (beta chain). This specimen belongs to a study of control samples from healthy donors and cancer patients. The germline CDR1 and CDR2 sequences are ENHRY and SYGVKD. Deletions cut 5 bases from V and 0 bases from J, with 11 bases between. The CDR3 length is 15 residues. This table comes from immunoSEQ multiplex PCR, and its TCRdb copy is limited to in-frame clones, with some not included. Among about 58,000 clones listed, around 90% were seen once. The chain couples TRBV10-3 to TRBJ2-1, with D perhaps TRBD2 (5 bases). The source of this sequence is a man between 60 and 70 years old with colorectal cancer. The sequencing input was PBMCs. This chain's CDR3 is CAISPGSSSYNEQFF. As DNA, the CDR3 is TGTGCCATCAGTCCGGGATCCAGCTCCTACAATGAGCAGTTCTTC.